This TCR beta chain was obtained from a study of blood T cells in healthy people across ages. Sample-barcoded 5' priming and a J-beta primer mix drove a second PCR of roughly 7 to 11 cycles. In TCRdb, the 5' RACE reads were re-called with MiXCR into one record per CDR3 protein. The sample has over 600,000 distinct CDR3 sequences; just over 55% are singletons. In germline, CDR1 is DFQATT, CDR2 SNEGSKA (reference sequence). The junction had 8 bases not matched to a gene; V was cut back by 1 base and J by 8 bases. CDR3 length: 14 amino acids. This TCR derives from a middle-aged man in good health. The rearrangement uses TRBV20-1 and TRBJ2-1; 7 nucleotides align to TRBD1. Sequencing was performed on blood. The CDR3 sequence: CSARVETGLHEQFF. The CDR3 nucleotides read TGCAGTGCTAGAGTGGAGACAGGGTTACATGAGCAGTTCTTC.